This T cell receptor (beta chain) was captured by sequencing in a study of technical replicates of blood from a handful of donors. Data came from immunoSEQ multiplex PCR; TCRdb stores just in-frame clones and leaves some out. The repertoire holds more than 65,000 clones, with 92% as singletons. Germline-derived CDR1 and CDR2 are SEHNR and FQNEAQ (reference sequence). Trimming removed 10 bases from V and 2 bases from J, with 9 bases in between. The CDR3 spans 12 residues. The sample taken for sequencing was T cells isolated from PBMCs. This clonotype was obtained from a human donor in good health. The chain recombines TRBV7-9 with TRBJ2-4, with D possibly being TRBD1 (5 bases). CDR3 nucleotides: TGTGCCACCCGGACAACCAAAAACATTCAGTACTTC. This codes for CATRTTKNIQYF.